Below are 20 T cell receptor beta chains sequenced from a single sample in a study of CD8+CD57+ T cells in acquired aplastic anemia (dated by TCRdb to the late 2010s). TCRdb names Illumina HiSeq 2000 as the instrument used. TCR beta VDJ combination and CDR3 sequence profiling used genomic DNA as the template. TCRdb reprocessed the public reads (quality trimming at Q25 with fastp, clone calling with MiXCR) and kept in-frame beta chains. Merged by CDR3 protein, the rows form single entries marked with the most common genes and DNA. Present in this sample are some 92,000 distinct CDR3 sequences, around 70% of which were seen just once. The ten largest clones take up roughly 60% of the sample. Flow cytometry had shown CD8+CD57+ cell expansion in the patients selected for sequencing. Material: sorted CD4+, CD8+, or CD8+CD57+ T cells (not recorded which) from PBMCs. The receptor source for this set is a human donor with aplastic anemia.

The J gene is TRBJ1-1, the V gene TRBV6-5; no firm D call. In germline, CDR1 is MNHEY, CDR2 SVGAGI. V lost 2 bases and J lost 2, with 3 bases in between. The CDR3 runs 12 residues. The CDR3 region has the DNA TGTGCCAGCAGTTACCGAAACACTGAAGCTTTCTTT. Amino acid sequence: CASSYRNTEAFF.

The V call is TRBV7-2, the J call TRBJ2-3, with D perhaps being TRBD1 or TRBD2 (6 bases each). V lost 5 bases, J lost 6 bases, and 15 bases lay in between. The CDR3 has 14 amino acids. Germline values: CDR1 SGHTA, CDR2 FQGNSA. CDR3 sequence (DNA): TGTGCCAGCAGCCCCGATACAGGGAGGGATACGCAGTATTTT. Translating gives CASSPDTGRDTQYF.

This CDR3 reads CSAGGGWTRDNSPLHF. CDR3 in DNA: TGCAGTGCTGGAGGGGGGTGGACAAGGGATAATTCACCCCTCCACTTT. The genes are TRBV20-1 and TRBJ1-6; TRBD1 might be the D (6 bases). The CDR3 loop spans 16 amino acids. Germline values: CDR1 DFQATT, CDR2 SNEGSKA (reference sequence). The ends were cut back, 5 bases at V and 5 bases at J, with 19 bases in the middle.

The sample holds a few counts of this clonotype. The chain links TRBV7-8 to TRBJ2-1; D is undetermined. The ends were cut back, 3 bases at V and 3 bases at J, with 6 bases in the middle. The CDR3 consists of 13 residues. Germline V gene data show CDR1 as SGHVS and CDR2 as FQNEAQ. DNA of the CDR3: TGTGCCAGCAGCTTCGAGGTCTACAATGAGCAGTTCTTC. Translating it yields CASSFEVYNEQFF.

This chain links TRBV20-1 with TRBJ2-7; D might be TRBD2 (6 bases). This CDR3 contains 15 residues. The germline CDR1 and CDR2 sequences are DFQATT and SNEGSKA (reference sequence). Trimming pared 0 bases from V and 0 bases from J, leaving 12 bases between. CDR3 region: CSARDLAPSSYEQYF. As DNA, the CDR3 is TGCAGTGCTAGAGACCTAGCGCCTAGCTCCTACGAGCAGTACTTC.

V and J are TRBV24-1 and TRBJ2-3; TRBD2 agrees at 14 bases. CDR1 is KGHDR, CDR2 SFDVKD, per germline. CDR3 length: 17 amino acids. V shed 4 bases and J 6 bases; nucleotides not matched to a gene: 8. The CDR3 spells CATSDRGLAGGIDTQYF. CDR3 nucleotide sequence: TGTGCCACCAGTGACCGTGGACTAGCGGGGGGCATTGATACGCAGTATTTT.

V usage is TRBV7-6 and J usage is TRBJ1-6; a possible D gene is TRBD1 (6 bases). The CDR3 length is 16 residues. The germline CDR1 and CDR2 sequences are SGHVS and FNYEAQ. V was pared by 2 bases and J by 7 bases, with 15 bases between. The CDR3 region has the DNA TGTGCCAGCAGCTTATGGGAACAGGGATGGAATTCACCCCTCCACTTT. Its translation is CASSLWEQGWNSPLHF.

The V call is TRBV10-2, the J call TRBJ1-2, with unresolved D. V shed 2 bases and J shed 3 bases, with 10 bases lying between them. CDR1 is WSHSY, CDR2 SAAADI, per germline. The CDR3 extends over 14 amino acids. CDR3: CASSEVDIHYGYTF. In DNA, the CDR3 is TGCGCCAGCAGTGAGGTCGACATCCACTATGGCTACACCTTC.

The chain is built from TRBV15 and TRBJ2-3; the D gene is possibly TRBD1 (5 bases). Germline CDR1 is LNHNV and CDR2 is YYDKDF (reference sequence). CDR3 length equals 14 residues. V lost 5 bases and J 1 base, leaving 10 bases between the germline ends. The CDR3, as DNA: TGTGCCACCAGCCCCAGGGTTGGCACAGATACGCAGTATTTT. Translation gives CATSPRVGTDTQYF.

CDR3 bases: TGCGCCAGCAGTGATAGAACAGGCTCGAACTACGAGCAGTACTTC. Protein sequence: CASSDRTGSNYEQYF. This rearrangement joins TRBV10-1 to TRBJ2-7; possibly TRBD1 for D (5 bases). Germline V lookup: CDR1 WNHNN, CDR2 SYGVQD (reference sequence). The ends were cut back, 3 bases at V and 3 bases at J, with 15 bases in the middle. The CDR3 covers 15 residues.

This clonotype was seen at least ten times. The chain links TRBV6-1 to TRBJ2-2, with 11 nucleotides matching TRBD1. The V gene's germline CDR1 is MNHNS and CDR2 SASEGT. The CDR3 consists of 16 residues. V trimming: 7 bases; J trimming: 7 bases; junction bases outside the gene matches: 11. DNA for the CDR3: TGTGCCAGCACCCGCGGACAGGGGGCGGTTGTCGGGGAGCTGTTTTTT. Amino acid sequence: CASTRGQGAVVGELFF.

The chain uses TRBV29-1 and TRBJ2-5; D is undetermined. V dropped 6 bases and J dropped 4 bases, with 6 bases sitting between them. Germline CDR1 reads SQVTM; CDR2 reads ANQGSEA. The CDR3 totals 10 residues. CDR3 DNA sequence: TGCAGCGTCAAAATAGAGACCCAGTACTTC. This encodes CSVKIETQYF.

This chain connects TRBV10-2 to TRBJ1-1; TRBD1 might be the D (6 bases). CDR3 length equals 12 residues. V lost 6 bases and J lost 8, with 13 bases in between. Germline values: CDR1 WSHSY, CDR2 SAAADI. The CDR3 DNA follows: TGCGCCAGCAGGGAAGGGGGTTTAGAAGCTTTCTTT. Encoded protein: CASREGGLEAFF.

The genes are TRBV19 and TRBJ2-4; 8 bases are shared with TRBD2. The J segment lost 7 bases and the V segment lost 5 bases, leaving 16 bases of the junction unmatched. Germline V gene lookup returns CDR1 LNHDA and CDR2 SQIVND (reference sequence). This CDR3 spans 17 amino acids. CDR3 amino acids: CASSPESGGLVKNIQYF. In DNA, the CDR3 is TGTGCCAGTAGTCCAGAGTCGGGGGGACTAGTAAAGAACATTCAGTACTTC.

As for this clonotype: Germline is not matched at one junction end, which may reflect a read error. The chain combines TRBV7-7 with TRBJ2-1; 7 nucleotides line up with TRBD2. The CDR3 is 13 amino acids. Germline assignment: CDR1 SSHAT and CDR2 FNYEAQ (reference sequence). The CDR3 sequence: CASSLRREGEQFF. As DNA, the CDR3 is TGTGCTAGCAGCTTAAGAAGGGAGGGTGAGCAGTTCTTC. Together with reference TRBV7-7 and TRBJ2-1, the CDR3 gives the full variable domain: GAGVSQSPRYKVTKRGQDVTLRCDPISSHATLYWYQQALGQGPEFLTYFNYEAQPDKSGLPSDRFSAERPEGSISTLTIQRTEQRDSAMYRCASSLRREGEQFFGPGTRLTVL.

This clonotype was counted many times. This rearrangement joins TRBV10-1 to TRBJ1-3; D gene uncertain. Per the germline V gene, CDR1 is WNHNN and CDR2 is SYGVQD (reference sequence). The length of the CDR3 is 16 residues. Deletions cut 3 bases from V and 0 bases from J, with 12 bases between. CDR3 residues: CASSEKHMSSGNTIYF. As DNA, the CDR3 is TGCGCCAGCAGTGAAAAACACATGAGCTCTGGAAACACCATATATTTT.

The rearrangement uses TRBV10-2 and TRBJ2-1; 13 nucleotides match TRBD2. Trimming cost V 3 bases and J 10 bases; bases outside gene matches: 15. The CDR3 spans 18 residues. Germline CDR1 WSHSY, CDR2 SAAADI. CDR3 nucleotide sequence: TGCGCCAGCAGTGATGGGGGGACTAGCGGGGACCCCACACGCGAGCAGTTCTTC. This translates into CASSDGGTSGDPTREQFF.

The chain joins TRBV14 to TRBJ2-2, with D tentatively TRBD2 (5 bases). CDR3 size: 13 residues. Per germline, CDR1 SGHDN and CDR2 FVKESK. V was cut by 1 base and J by 6 bases, with 6 bases left in between. The CDR3 loop reads CASSQARAGELFF. CDR3 DNA: TGTGCCAGCAGCCAAGCGAGGGCCGGGGAGCTGTTTTTT.

The chain has TRBV29-1 and TRBJ2-3; 10 bases map to TRBD2. The CDR3 covers 16 residues. Germline V gene data show CDR1 as SQVTM and CDR2 as ANQGSEA. V shed 7 bases and J 5 bases; nucleotides not matched to a gene: 15. CDR3 DNA sequence: TGCAGCGCCGCAGGCCCTAGCGGGAGTTTAGGAGATACGCAGTATTTT. As protein: CSAAGPSGSLGDTQYF.

The chain is built from TRBV7-9 and TRBJ1-1, with D perhaps TRBD1 (6 bases). The CDR3 runs 15 residues. Per germline, CDR1 SEHNR and CDR2 FQNEAQ (reference sequence). Trimming left V 5 bases short and J 0 bases short, with 13 bases between. CDR3 in amino acids: CASSTPTGLNTEAFF. CDR3 sequence (DNA): TGTGCCAGCAGCACGCCGACAGGACTGAACACTGAAGCTTTCTTT.